The 18 T cell receptor beta chains below come from one sample, sequenced in a study of blood T cell repertoires in COVID-19. Assay: immunoSEQ multiplex PCR; the TCRdb copy retains only in-frame clones and omits some. The sample records about 49,000 clones, about 85% being singletons. The material sequenced was peripheral blood. Every receptor here comes from a human donor in a cohort sampled during active COVID-19.

The chain has TRBV5-1 and TRBJ1-1; TRBD1 aligns across 8 bases. Germline V gene lookup returns CDR1 SGHRS and CDR2 YFSETQ. The CDR3 length is 14 residues. After removal of 5 bases from V and 0 bases from J, the junction contained 3 bases not matched to a gene. The CDR3 reads CASSSGGMNTEAFF. DNA of the CDR3: TGCGCCAGCAGTTCAGGGGGCATGAACACTGAAGCTTTCTTT.

The chain couples TRBV19 to TRBJ1-5; 7 nucleotides match TRBD1. Germline assignment: CDR1 LNHDA and CDR2 SQIVND (reference sequence). The length of the CDR3 is 15 residues. The V segment lost 1 base and the J segment 4 bases; nucleotides outside the gene matches: 4. The CDR3 here is CASSIGQGENQPQHF. As DNA, the CDR3 is TGTGCCAGTAGTATAGGCCAGGGGGAGAATCAGCCCCAGCATTTT.

The rearrangement links TRBV7-9 to TRBJ1-2; perhaps TRBD1 as D (5 bases). Trimming stripped 8 bases from V and 3 bases from J, with 13 bases between. Germline CDR1 SEHNR, CDR2 FQNEAQ (reference sequence). This CDR3 comprises 13 residues. CDR3 residues: CASGLGGDYGYTF. The CDR3 nucleotides read TGTGCCAGCGGACTGGGGGGAGACTATGGCTACACCTTC. The variable domain in full, with the rest retrieved from reference TRBV7-9 and TRBJ1-2, is DTGVSQNPRHKITKRGQNVTFRCDPISEHNRLYWYRQTLGQGPEFLTYFQNEAQLEKSRLLSDRFSAERPKGSFSTLEIQRTEQGDSAMYLCASGLGGDYGYTFGSGTRLTVV.

The J gene is TRBJ2-7, the V gene TRBV5-1, with 7 bases identical to TRBD2. The V gene's germline CDR1 is SGHRS and CDR2 YFSETQ. Trimming at V came to 7 bases and at J to 3 bases, leaving 7 bases not matched to a gene. The CDR3 covers 13 residues. The CDR3 protein is CASGASGSYEQYF. The CDR3 bases are TGCGCCAGCGGGGCTAGCGGTAGCTACGAGCAGTACTTC.

The chain recombines TRBV10-3 with TRBJ1-5; TRBD1 might be the D (5 bases). V lost 0 bases, J lost 5 bases, and 11 bases lay in between. The CDR3 extends over 15 amino acids. In germline, CDR1 is ENHRY, CDR2 SYGVKD. As DNA, the CDR3 is TGTGCCATCAGTGAGTCGTTATTAGGGGATCAGCCCCAGCATTTT. Residues: CAISESLLGDQPQHF.

Only a few counts were recorded for this clone. The chain recombines TRBV7-3 with TRBJ2-1; possibly TRBD2 for D (5 bases). V lost 5 bases to trimming and J lost 4 bases, with 15 bases between them. The CDR3 is made up of 15 amino acids. The germline CDR1 and CDR2 sequences are SGHTA and FQGTGA. In nucleotides, the CDR3 is TGTGCCAGCAGCCGCGTGGGCGGGCGATACAATGAGCAGTTCTTC. Protein product: CASSRVGGRYNEQFF.

This rearrangement joins TRBV15 to TRBJ2-7, with D maybe TRBD1 (5 bases). Between the trimmed V and J ends, which lost 0 bases and 6 bases, there was a span of 6 bases. The CDR3 has 12 residues. Germline V gene sequence: CDR1 LNHNV, CDR2 YYDKDF (reference sequence). The CDR3: CATSRDRGEQYF. The CDR3 nucleotides are TGTGCCACCAGCAGAGATAGGGGCGAGCAGTACTTC. Full variable domain (rest looked up from reference TRBV15 and TRBJ2-7): DAMVIQNPRYQVTQFGKPVTLSCSQTLNHNVMYWYQQKSSQAPKLLFHYYDKDFNNEADTPDNFQSRRPNTSFCFLDIRSPGLGDTAMYLCATSRDRGEQYFGPGTRLTVT.

Only one count was recorded for this clone. Additional DNA sequences in this sample encode the identical CDR3. The chain joins TRBV29-1 to TRBJ2-2; 12 bases map to TRBD2. After removal of 3 bases from V and 6 bases from J, the junction contained 11 bases not matched to a gene. Germline V gene data show CDR1 as SQVTM and CDR2 as ANQGSEA. The CDR3 loop spans 17 amino acids. The CDR3 reads CSVESSGGAGRAGELFF. The DNA for the CDR3 is TGCAGCGTTGAGTCTAGCGGGGGGGCGGGGCGCGCCGGGGAGCTGTTTTTT.

The chain is built from TRBV18 and TRBJ2-3; TRBD1 matches at 9 bases. Looked up from germline, CDR1 is KGHSH and CDR2 is LQKENI. V trimming: 3 bases; J trimming: 6 bases; junction bases outside the gene matches: 10. The length of the CDR3 is 16 residues. The CDR3 DNA reads TGTGCCAGCTCACCCTTAGGACAGGGGAGGGGCGATACGCAGTATTTT. Translated, it gives CASSPLGQGRGDTQYF.

This clone was observed once. The chain has TRBV6-5 and TRBJ2-4; D is possibly TRBD1 (8 bases). CDR1 and CDR2 from the germline V gene are MNHEY and SVGAGI. CDR3 length equals 14 residues. The V gene lost 8 bases and the J gene lost 6 bases, with 17 bases spanning the gap. CDR3 nucleotide sequence: TGTGCCAGCGGGGGGGGGACAGGAGGAAACATTCAGTACTTC. The encoded protein is CASGGGTGGNIQYF.

This clone was counted a single time. This chain connects TRBV4-1 to TRBJ2-2; the D is unclear. Germline CDR1 and CDR2: MGHRA and YSYEKL. The V and J ends lost 0 bases and 3 bases respectively, with 11 bases between them. This CDR3 contains 16 residues. Here the CDR3 DNA reads TGCGCCAGCAGCCAAGATCTTGGCGGCTACACCGGGGAGCTGTTTTTT. As protein: CASSQDLGGYTGELFF.

This clone has a handful of counts. The chain has TRBV7-8 and TRBJ1-5; unclear D gene. The germline V and J ends were trimmed by 5 bases and 4 bases, with 9 bases remaining between them. Germline V gene lookup returns CDR1 SGHVS and CDR2 FQNEAQ. The CDR3 extends over 13 amino acids. The CDR3 here is CASSLGRNQPQHF. The CDR3 nucleotides read TGTGCCAGCAGCCTGGGGAGGAATCAGCCCCAGCATTTT.

The chain combines TRBV6-5 with TRBJ1-5; 8 bases agree with TRBD1. Unmatched junction bases numbered 4, after V lost 2 bases and J lost 4 bases. In germline, CDR1 is MNHEY, CDR2 SVGAGI. This CDR3 region has 15 residues. The CDR3 coding sequence is TGTGCCAGCAGTTACACCAGGGGGCCTAATCAGCCCCAGCATTTT. This encodes CASSYTRGPNQPQHF.

This chain links TRBV3-1 (or the pseudogene TRBV3-2) with TRBJ1-2; TRBD1 might be the D (6 bases). The germline V gene encodes CDR1 LGHDT and CDR2 YNNKEL (reference sequence). V was cut by 4 bases and J by 7 bases, with 13 bases left in between. This CDR3 comprises 13 residues. The DNA of the CDR3 is TGTGCCAGCAGCCCCGGACAGATGACTGGCTACACCTTC. The encoded protein is CASSPGQMTGYTF.

This chain uses TRBV3-1 (or the pseudogene TRBV3-2) with TRBJ1-3; 8 bases map to TRBD1. This CDR3 spans 16 amino acids. CDR1 is LGHDT and CDR2 is YNNKEL in the germline V gene (reference sequence). Unmatched junction bases numbered 6, after V lost 0 bases and J lost 5 bases. CDR3 in DNA: TGTGCCAGCAGCCAAGAGTGGACAGGGTTGAGAAACACCATATATTTT. It encodes CASSQEWTGLRNTIYF.

This chain uses TRBV7-8 with TRBJ2-7; 8 positions match TRBD1. This CDR3 contains 14 residues. V was clipped by 5 bases and J by 1 base; unmatched bases: 4. Germline CDR1 and CDR2: SGHVS and FQNEAQ. CDR3 residues: CASSLGDRSYEQYF. In DNA form, the CDR3 reads TGTGCCAGCAGCCTCGGGGACAGGTCCTACGAGCAGTACTTC.

The rearrangement uses TRBV4-2 and TRBJ1-2; tentatively, D is TRBD1 (5 bases). The CDR3 totals 17 residues. The germline CDR1 and CDR2 sequences are LGHNA and YNFKEQ. Trimming stripped 3 bases from V and 1 base from J, with 18 bases between. CDR3 DNA: TGTGCCAGCAGCCAGGGGTTGGCGGACAAGAATAACTATGGCTACACCTTC. Translation: CASSQGLADKNNYGYTF.

This clone came up a few times. This sequence joins TRBV19 and TRBJ2-2; the D gene is possibly TRBD2 (5 bases). The CDR3 is 13 amino acids. Per the germline V gene, CDR1 is LNHDA and CDR2 is SQIVND (reference sequence). Trimming took off 3 bases at V and 4 bases at J, with 6 bases between the two ends. Written as DNA, the CDR3 is TGTGCCAGTAGTATCGGGATCACCGGGGAGCTGTTTTTT. The encoded protein is CASSIGITGELFF.